Listed below are T cell receptor beta chains from one sample, sequenced in a study of blood T cell repertoires in COVID-19. Produced via immunoSEQ multiplex PCR; TCRdb's table is partial and in-frame only. The sample contains under 250,000 clones, around 90% of which appear only once. The sequenced material came from peripheral blood. All receptors derive from a man under 40 with COVID-19, enrolled during active disease. CDR3s include the opening cysteine and the closing phenylalanine or tryptophan. A D gene is named only where the DNA matches it firmly. Some rows mark clone size as missing; the rest say once, few, many or name a class of expanded clone.

v_call: TRBV19; clone_size: .; j_call: TRBJ2-6; d_call: .; cdr3_aa: CASRLWGDAGANVLTF; cdr3_nt: TGTGCCAGTAGACTATGGGGGGACGCTGGGGCCAACGTCCTGACTTTC
v_call: TRBV2; clone_size: once; j_call: TRBJ1-5; d_call: .; cdr3_aa: CASKGGNRNQPQHF; cdr3_nt: TGTGCCAGCAAGGGGGGGAACCGCAATCAGCCCCAGCATTTT
v_call: TRBV25-1; clone_size: .; j_call: TRBJ2-7; d_call: TRBD1; cdr3_aa: CASSATGSEQYF; cdr3_nt: TGTGCCAGCAGTGCGACAGGGTCCGAGCAGTACTTC
v_call: TRBV5-4; clone_size: .; j_call: TRBJ1-3; d_call: TRBD1; cdr3_aa: CASSTRTGFSGNTIYF; cdr3_nt: TGTGCCAGCAGCACAAGGACAGGCTTCTCTGGAAACACCATATATTTT
v_call: TRBV11-3; clone_size: .; j_call: TRBJ2-7; d_call: TRBD2; cdr3_aa: CASSPHAGGGEQYF; cdr3_nt: TGTGCCAGCAGCCCCCACGCGGGAGGGGGTGAGCAGTACTTC
v_call: TRBV18; clone_size: .; j_call: TRBJ2-3; d_call: TRBD2; cdr3_aa: CASSPSGGVADTQYF; cdr3_nt: TGTGCCAGCTCACCATCCGGGGGGGTCGCAGATACGCAGTATTTT
v_call: TRBV7-2; clone_size: .; j_call: TRBJ2-6; d_call: TRBD1; cdr3_aa: CASSFEDRVEGANVLTF; cdr3_nt: TGTGCCAGCAGCTTCGAGGACAGGGTAGAAGGGGCCAACGTCCTGACTTTC
v_call: TRBV4-1; clone_size: .; j_call: TRBJ1-2; d_call: .; cdr3_aa: CASSQGLTDNYGYTF; cdr3_nt: TGCGCCAGCAGCCAAGGACTGACCGACAACTATGGCTACACCTTC
v_call: TRBV12-3/TRBV12-4; clone_size: .; j_call: TRBJ1-2; d_call: .; cdr3_aa: CASSFFQYGYTF; cdr3_nt: TGTGCCAGCAGTTTTTTTCAGTATGGCTACACCTTC
v_call: TRBV27; clone_size: .; j_call: TRBJ2-1; d_call: TRBD1; cdr3_aa: CASSLWQGVRNEQFF; cdr3_nt: TGTGCCAGCAGTTTATGGCAGGGGGTTCGGAATGAGCAGTTCTTC
v_call: TRBV28; clone_size: .; j_call: TRBJ1-5; d_call: TRBD1; cdr3_aa: CAGSTGQGPRYSNQPQHF; cdr3_nt: TGTGCCGGAAGTACGGGACAGGGGCCGCGATATAGCAATCAGCCCCAGCATTTT
v_call: TRBV11-2; clone_size: .; j_call: TRBJ2-3; d_call: .; cdr3_aa: CASSLSRSTDTQYF; cdr3_nt: TGTGCCAGCAGCTTAAGCAGGAGCACAGATACGCAGTATTTT
v_call: TRBV24-1; clone_size: .; j_call: TRBJ2-7; d_call: .; cdr3_aa: CATSVKGVGMKYEQYF; cdr3_nt: TGTGCCACCAGTGTTAAGGGAGTGGGGATGAAGTACGAGCAGTACTTC
v_call: TRBV5-6; clone_size: once; j_call: TRBJ2-7; d_call: TRBD2; cdr3_aa: CASSLDFSGGSLYEQYF; cdr3_nt: TGTGCCAGCAGCTTGGATTTTAGCGGGGGATCGCTTTACGAGCAGTACTTC
v_call: TRBV7-9; clone_size: .; j_call: TRBJ1-2; d_call: .; cdr3_aa: CASSNELPANYGYTF; cdr3_nt: TGTGCCAGCAGCAATGAACTACCAGCTAACTATGGCTACACCTTC
v_call: TRBV30; clone_size: .; j_call: TRBJ1-5; d_call: .; cdr3_aa: CAWSVSGPNQPQHF; cdr3_nt: TGTGCCTGGAGTGTGTCAGGGCCCAATCAGCCCCAGCATTTT
v_call: TRBV2; clone_size: .; j_call: TRBJ1-1; d_call: TRBD1; cdr3_aa: CASSELGQGGTEAFF; cdr3_nt: TGTGCCAGCAGTGAACTTGGACAGGGGGGCACTGAAGCTTTCTTT
v_call: TRBV15; clone_size: .; j_call: TRBJ2-7; d_call: .; cdr3_aa: CATSRDRGKSPYEQYF; cdr3_nt: TGTGCCACCAGCAGAGACAGGGGAAAATCCCCCTACGAGCAGTACTTC
v_call: TRBV15; clone_size: .; j_call: TRBJ1-4; d_call: .; cdr3_aa: CATSRVVREKLFF; cdr3_nt: TGTGCCACCAGCAGGGTAGTGAGGGAAAAACTGTTTTTT
v_call: TRBV5-4; clone_size: .; j_call: TRBJ1-2; d_call: .; cdr3_aa: CASSFMEVYGYTF; cdr3_nt: TGTGCCAGCAGCTTCATGGAGGTCTATGGCTACACCTTC
v_call: TRBV7-2; clone_size: .; j_call: TRBJ1-6; d_call: TRBD1; cdr3_aa: CASSPTHPGQGKDSPLHF; cdr3_nt: TGTGCCAGCAGCCCAACCCACCCGGGACAGGGGAAGGATTCACCCCTCCACTTT
v_call: TRBV7-3; clone_size: .; j_call: TRBJ2-5; d_call: TRBD1; cdr3_aa: CASSRDRVGETQYF; cdr3_nt: TGTGCCAGCAGCCGCGACAGGGTGGGAGAGACCCAGTACTTC
v_call: TRBV29-1; clone_size: .; j_call: TRBJ1-1; d_call: TRBD1; cdr3_aa: CSVRTGVGTEAFF; cdr3_nt: TGCAGCGTTAGGACAGGGGTTGGCACTGAAGCTTTCTTT
v_call: TRBV5-1; clone_size: .; j_call: TRBJ1-2; d_call: .; cdr3_aa: CASSLLAGWNYGYTF; cdr3_nt: TGCGCCAGCAGCTTGTTAGCTGGGTGGAACTATGGCTACACCTTC
v_call: TRBV28; clone_size: once; j_call: TRBJ2-3; d_call: TRBD2; cdr3_aa: CASSLLAGVTSSTDTQYF; cdr3_nt: TGTGCCAGCAGTTTACTAGCGGGGGTTACCTCTAGCACAGATACGCAGTATTTT
v_call: TRBV5-1; clone_size: .; j_call: TRBJ1-5; d_call: TRBD1; cdr3_aa: CASSLAGTGNQPQHF; cdr3_nt: TGCGCCAGCAGCTTGGCCGGGACAGGTAATCAGCCCCAGCATTTT
v_call: TRBV3-1/TRBV3-2; clone_size: once; j_call: TRBJ2-7; d_call: TRBD2; cdr3_aa: CASSQGNGGVGEQYF; cdr3_nt: TGTGCCAGCAGCCAAGGAAACGGGGGGGTAGGCGAGCAGTACTTC
v_call: TRBV12-3/TRBV12-4; clone_size: .; j_call: TRBJ1-6; d_call: .; cdr3_aa: CASSFFTGSPLHF; cdr3_nt: TGTGCCAGCAGTTTCTTTACCGGTTCACCCCTCCACTTT
v_call: TRBV5-1; clone_size: .; j_call: TRBJ1-4; d_call: .; cdr3_aa: CASSLAQGTNEKLFF; cdr3_nt: TGCGCCAGCAGCTTGGCCCAGGGGACTAATGAAAAACTGTTTTTT
v_call: TRBV7-2; clone_size: once; j_call: TRBJ2-1; d_call: TRBD1; cdr3_aa: CASSLDPGQGMRPFF; cdr3_nt: TGTGCCAGCAGCTTGGACCCGGGACAGGGGATGAGGCCGTTCTTC
v_call: TRBV3-1/TRBV3-2; clone_size: once; j_call: TRBJ2-7; d_call: TRBD1; cdr3_aa: CASSTRTGTPYEQYF; cdr3_nt: TGTGCCAGCAGCACAAGGACAGGGACTCCCTACGAGCAGTACTTC
v_call: TRBV4-2; clone_size: .; j_call: TRBJ2-5; d_call: .; cdr3_aa: CASSQDRGGSGETQYF; cdr3_nt: TGTGCCAGCAGCCAAGATCGAGGGGGATCAGGAGAGACCCAGTACTTC
v_call: TRBV6-6; clone_size: .; j_call: TRBJ1-6; d_call: .; cdr3_aa: CASSYAPFILNSPLHF; cdr3_nt: TGTGCCAGCAGTTACGCGCCCTTCATTCTGAATTCACCCCTCCACTTT
v_call: TRBV2; clone_size: .; j_call: TRBJ2-2; d_call: TRBD2; cdr3_aa: CASSVVGGVTGELFF; cdr3_nt: TGTGCCAGCAGTGTGGTGGGAGGGGTCACCGGGGAGCTGTTTTTT
v_call: TRBV12-3/TRBV12-4; clone_size: .; j_call: TRBJ1-2; d_call: .; cdr3_aa: CASSLGGLGYTF; cdr3_nt: TGTGCCAGCAGTTTAGGGGGGCTAGGCTACACCTTC
v_call: TRBV5-1; clone_size: .; j_call: TRBJ2-5; d_call: TRBD2; cdr3_aa: CASSLDEREGVTQYF; cdr3_nt: TGCGCCAGCAGCTTGGATGAGCGGGAGGGTGTGACCCAGTACTTC
v_call: TRBV4-1; clone_size: .; j_call: TRBJ2-2; d_call: .; cdr3_aa: CASSQDTGGANTGELFF; cdr3_nt: TGCGCCAGCAGCCAAGATACCGGGGGAGCAAACACCGGGGAGCTGTTTTTT
v_call: TRBV4-2; clone_size: .; j_call: TRBJ2-3; d_call: TRBD1; cdr3_aa: CASSPMGQGSSTDTQYF; cdr3_nt: TGTGCCAGCAGCCCGATGGGACAGGGGTCTAGCACAGATACGCAGTATTTT
v_call: TRBV5-6; clone_size: .; j_call: TRBJ1-5; d_call: .; cdr3_aa: CASTLAGGQPQHF; cdr3_nt: TGTGCCAGCACCTTAGCTGGAGGTCAGCCCCAGCATTTT
v_call: TRBV3-1/TRBV3-2; clone_size: .; j_call: TRBJ2-1; d_call: .; cdr3_aa: CASSQFSPMDEQFF; cdr3_nt: TGTGCCAGCAGCCAATTCTCACCTATGGATGAGCAGTTCTTC
v_call: TRBV6-5; clone_size: few; j_call: TRBJ1-5; d_call: .; cdr3_aa: CASSWGTGDQPQHF; cdr3_nt: TGTGCCAGCAGTTGGGGAACAGGAGATCAGCCCCAGCATTTT
v_call: TRBV10-2; clone_size: .; j_call: TRBJ1-4; d_call: .; cdr3_aa: CASSEGRGANEKLFF; cdr3_nt: TGCGCCAGCAGTGAGGGACGGGGTGCTAATGAAAAACTGTTTTTT
v_call: TRBV19; clone_size: .; j_call: TRBJ2-3; d_call: .; cdr3_aa: CASSIERKHTDTQYF; cdr3_nt: TGTGCCAGTAGTATAGAGCGGAAACACACAGATACGCAGTATTTT
v_call: TRBV9; clone_size: .; j_call: TRBJ2-1; d_call: .; cdr3_aa: CASSLTSSYNEQFF; cdr3_nt: TGTGCCAGCAGCCTCACGAGCTCCTACAATGAGCAGTTCTTC
v_call: TRBV4-1; clone_size: .; j_call: TRBJ1-2; d_call: .; cdr3_aa: CASSHPGMDGYTF; cdr3_nt: TGCGCCAGCAGCCATCCCGGGATGGATGGCTACACCTTC
v_call: TRBV2; clone_size: .; j_call: TRBJ2-3; d_call: .; cdr3_aa: CASTWLDTQYF; cdr3_nt: TGTGCCAGCACCTGGCTGGATACGCAGTATTTT
v_call: TRBV19; clone_size: .; j_call: TRBJ1-6; d_call: TRBD1; cdr3_aa: CASSISPQGASPLHF; cdr3_nt: TGTGCCAGTAGTATATCCCCCCAGGGGGCTTCACCCCTCCACTTT
v_call: TRBV3-1/TRBV3-2; clone_size: once; j_call: TRBJ2-3; d_call: .; cdr3_aa: CASSQDRGSGSTDTQYF; cdr3_nt: TGTGCCAGCAGCCAAGATAGGGGTAGCGGCAGCACAGATACGCAGTATTTT
v_call: TRBV18; clone_size: once; j_call: TRBJ1-2; d_call: .; cdr3_aa: CASSPPGRAVNYGYTF; cdr3_nt: TGTGCCAGCTCACCACCGGGCAGGGCGGTTAACTATGGCTACACCTTC
v_call: TRBV2; clone_size: .; j_call: TRBJ1-6; d_call: .; cdr3_aa: CASNPTGASPLHF; cdr3_nt: TGTGCCAGCAACCCGACAGGAGCTTCACCCCTCCACTTT
v_call: TRBV3-1/TRBV3-2; clone_size: .; j_call: TRBJ2-3; d_call: .; cdr3_aa: CASSPAIADTQYF; cdr3_nt: TGTGCCAGCAGCCCCGCTATTGCAGATACGCAGTATTTT
v_call: TRBV5-1; clone_size: .; j_call: TRBJ2-2; d_call: .; cdr3_aa: CASSLANGGNTGELFF; cdr3_nt: TGCGCCAGCAGCTTGGCCAACGGGGGGAACACCGGGGAGCTGTTTTTT
v_call: TRBV2; clone_size: .; j_call: TRBJ2-7; d_call: TRBD1; cdr3_aa: CASSGSGTARYEQYF; cdr3_nt: TGTGCCAGCAGTGGATCCGGGACAGCCAGGTACGAGCAGTACTTC
v_call: TRBV10-2; clone_size: once; j_call: TRBJ1-5; d_call: .; cdr3_aa: CASSESRNQPQHF; cdr3_nt: TGCGCCAGCAGTGAGTCGCGAAATCAGCCCCAGCATTTT